Listed here is a single T cell receptor (beta chain). Its specificity is unknown. The data were obtained in a study of PD-1 blockade in mismatch repair-deficient tumors. Documented time point: 10-day in vitro stimulation with candidate neoantigen peptide 6. Seven ELISpot-reactive neoantigen peptides each drove a roughly ten-day in vitro stimulation. CDR3 length: 15 residues. Germline lookup yields CDR1 MNHNY and CDR2 SVGAGI (reference sequence). The J segment lost 4 bases and the V segment lost 1 base, leaving 7 bases of the junction unmatched. TCRdb's table, derived via immunoSEQ multiplex PCR, lists solely in-frame clones and lacks some. The sample lists about 14,000 clones, about 88% occurring once.

This receptor was obtained from an adult with mismatch repair-deficient cancer. The genes are TRBV6-6 and TRBJ2-7; 7 bases match TRBD2. The input for sequencing was cells cultured in vitro, taken from a patient treated with pembrolizumab. CDR3 coding DNA: TGTGCCAGCAGTTACTGGCGGGAGATCAGATACGAGCAGTACTTC. Amino acids: CASSYWREIRYEQYF.